This T cell receptor beta chain was sequenced in a study of metastatic and nonmetastatic thyroid tumors. Looking at the study overall: Where malignant and benign thyroid patients were concerned, repertoires were compared across blood and tumor or nodule tissue.

Study-level points and caveats: It was reportedly found that TCR beta diversity was significantly higher in malignant thyroid tumors than in benign nodules, a difference seen in both blood and tumor samples.

As originally analysed: To classify distant metastasis in papillary thyroid cancer, a model was built from CDR3 differences across clinicopathological groups. TCRdb re-analyzed the PCR reads using MiXCR. TCRdb, rather than the study authors, made the V and J calls. Of 35,000 to 40,000 clones in the sample, 25% to 30% are singletons; the top ten hold roughly 8.8%. Germline V lookup: CDR1 LNHDA, CDR2 SQIVND (reference sequence). The CDR3 is 15 amino acids. All patients were untreated before thyroid surgery. A remark on this clone: What it binds is unknown. Compared with germline, one end of the junction differs, possibly owing to a read error.

The specimen was blood. The V call is TRBV19, the J call TRBJ2-1; 12 nucleotides match TRBD2. This TCR was recovered from a female donor with papillary thyroid cancer or a benign thyroid nodule (not recorded which). Some clones in this sample may be carry-over from other donors' samples. The CDR3 DNA reads TGCGCCAGTAGTATTCTTACTAGCGGGAGGAATGAGCAGTTCTTC. This sequence encodes CASSILTSGRNEQFF.